These 21 T cell receptor beta chains came from one sample sequenced in a study of molecular identifiers for immune sequencing clone quantification listed by TCRdb under 2018. The library was obtained by PCR. The run used an Illumina HiSeq 4000. The public reads were reprocessed in TCRdb via fastp at Q25 and MiXCR, keeping in-frame beta chains. Rows with one shared CDR3 protein collapse into an entry with the most common genes and DNA. Present in this sample are more than 450,000 distinct CDR3 sequences, over 20% of which were seen just once. The top ten hold 0.65% to 0.95% of the sample. Sequencing was done on a sample of naive CD8+ T cells from blood, with Jurkat cell RNA spiked in. The cell subset or site label corresponds to: FACS-sorted CD8+CD4-CCR7+CD45RA+ naive T cells. All receptors derive from a human donor in good health. Some libraries in this study had Jurkat cell RNA spiked in.

This clonotype was picked up many times. V usage is TRBV9 and J usage is TRBJ2-2; perhaps TRBD2 as D (6 bases). V shed 0 bases and J shed 4 bases, with 10 bases lying between them. Germline V lookup: CDR1 SGDLS, CDR2 YYNGEE. There are 15 residues in the CDR3. DNA for the CDR3: TGTGCCAGCAGCGTAGGCGGCGGGACCACCGGGGAGCTGTTTTTT. Translated, it gives CASSVGGGTTGELFF. The variable domain in full, completed from reference TRBV9 and TRBJ2-2, reads DSGVTQTPKHLITATGQRVTLRCSPRSGDLSVYWYQQSLDQGLQFLIQYYNGEERAKGNILERFSAQQFPDLHSELNLSSLELGDSALYFCASSVGGGTTGELFFGEGSRLTVL.

The rearrangement links TRBV20-1 to TRBJ1-3; D remains ambiguous. Per germline, CDR1 DFQATT and CDR2 SNEGSKA (reference sequence). V lost 0 bases and J 0 bases, leaving 18 bases between the germline ends. The CDR3 sequence is 18 residues long. The CDR3 sequence is CSARDSEITISSGNTIYF. The CDR3 coding sequence is TGCAGTGCTAGAGATTCGGAGATAACGATAAGCTCTGGAAACACCATATATTTT.

Notes on this clonotype: Given a much more abundant clone one base away, this may be a read error. The V call is TRBV13, the J call TRBJ2-4, with 9 bases fitting TRBD2. Germline V gene data show CDR1 as PRHDT and CDR2 as FYEKMQ (reference sequence). This CDR3 has 17 residues. This CDR3 reads CANSARVAGVAKNIQYF. CDR3 nucleotide sequence: TGTGCCAACAGCGCAAGGGTAGCGGGGGTAGCCAAAAACATTCAGTACTTC.

In this sample, this clonotype turned up many times. The chain recombines TRBV29-1 with TRBJ2-7, with D possibly matching TRBD2 (5 bases). V lost 4 bases, J lost 4 bases, and 14 bases lay in between. The CDR3 spans 13 residues. CDR1 is SQVTM, CDR2 ANQGSEA, per germline. CDR3 protein: CSVVSGSRYEQYF. The CDR3 bases are TGCAGCGTTGTCTCGGGGTCACGGTACGAGCAGTACTTC.

This clonotype occurred once. The conserved phenylalanine or tryptophan normally closing the CDR3 is absent here, so this likely arose from a read error. CDR3 region: CSANPNYSPAYEQYL. CDR3 DNA sequence: TGCAGTGCTAACCCTAACTATTCACCCGCCTACGAGCAGTACCTC. The chain joins TRBV20-1 to TRBJ2-7; D ambiguous. V lost 4 bases and J lost 2, with 18 bases in between. The CDR3 contains 15 residues. CDR1 is DFQATT, CDR2 SNEGSKA, per germline (reference sequence).

The rearrangement uses TRBV12-3 or TRBV12-4 and TRBJ2-2, with D perhaps matching TRBD1 (6 bases). The V end was cut by 7 bases, the J end by 3 bases, with 12 bases between. The length of the CDR3 is 14 residues. The chain's CDR3 is CASTDRDDTGELFF. The CDR3 bases are TGTGCCAGCACGGACAGAGACGACACCGGGGAGCTGTTTTTT.

This clonotype was counted a few times. The chain carries TRBV7-9 and TRBJ2-7; maybe TRBD1 (6 bases). CDR3 length: 15 amino acids. Germline values: CDR1 SEHNR, CDR2 FQNEAQ (reference sequence). V was clipped by 4 bases and J by 9 bases, with 22 bases between them. The CDR3 sequence is CASSSPPGQPGWQYF. The CDR3 DNA reads as TGTGCCAGCAGCTCGCCCCCCGGACAGCCGGGGTGGCAGTACTTC.

This clonotype was seen many times. V is TRBV30 and J is TRBJ1-6; D remains unclear. V lost 2 bases to trimming and J lost 10 bases, with 15 bases between them. Germline CDR1 GTSNPN, CDR2 SVGIG (reference sequence). This CDR3 region has 14 residues. The CDR3, as DNA: TGTGCCTGGAGTTTCCGGCTATTTGGGTCACCCCTCCACTTT. Translated: CAWSFRLFGSPLHF.

Worth noting for this clonotype: With a much larger clone just one base away, this may be a read error. V and J are TRBV4-3 and TRBJ1-5, with D perhaps matching TRBD1 (5 bases). Germline lookup yields CDR1 LGHNA and CDR2 YSLEER. There are 15 residues in the CDR3. The DNA for the CDR3 is TGCGCCAGCAGCCCAGACAGACAGAGCAGTCAGCCCCAGCATTTT. Protein sequence: CASSPDRQSSQPQHF.

About this clonotype itself: A much larger clonotype is one base distant, so this may be a read error. V usage is TRBV28 and J usage is TRBJ2-1, with D perhaps matching TRBD1 (5 bases). V was clipped by 6 bases and J by 6 bases, with 9 bases between them. The CDR3 totals 12 residues. Germline CDR1 MDHEN, CDR2 SYDVKM. CDR3 amino acids: CASSRAPNEQFF. In DNA form, the CDR3 reads TGTGCCAGCAGCAGGGCCCCCAATGAGCAGTTCTTC.

This clonotype occurred many times. This chain links TRBV27 with TRBJ2-3; a possible D gene is TRBD2 (5 bases). The CDR3 has 12 residues. Looked up from germline, CDR1 is MNHEY and CDR2 is SMNVEV (reference sequence). With 6 bases removed from V and 3 bases from J, the gap between germline ends came to 7 bases. The CDR3: CASRRETDTQYF. CDR3 nucleotide sequence: TGTGCCAGCAGGAGGGAGACAGATACGCAGTATTTT.

This clonotype was observed at least ten times. The gene calls are TRBV28 and TRBJ1-5, with unresolved D. V lost 2 bases and J 4 bases, leaving 6 bases between the germline ends. CDR1 is MDHEN and CDR2 is SYDVKM in the germline V gene. This CDR3 region has 13 residues. CDR3 nucleotides: TGTGCCAGCAGTTTAATGGGGAATCAGCCCCAGCATTTT. It encodes CASSLMGNQPQHF. Full variable domain (outside the CDR3, taken from reference TRBV28 and TRBJ1-5): DVKVTQSSRYLVKRTGEKVFLECVQDMDHENMFWYRQDPGLGLRLIYFSYDVKMKEKGDIPEGYSVSREKKERFSLILESASTNQTSMYLCASSLMGNQPQHFGDGTRLSIL.

In its sample, this clonotype was seen many times. This chain links TRBV21-1 with TRBJ2-4. TRBV21-1 represents a pseudogene. The CDR3 contains 16 residues. The CDR3 spells CASSKVITAGKNIQYF. CDR3 coding DNA: TGTGCCAGCAGCAAAGTTATCACAGCAGGAAAAAACATTCAGTACTTC.

This clonotype showed up many times. The chain combines TRBV20-1 with TRBJ2-3; 9 nucleotides match TRBD2. This CDR3 is 17 amino acids long. The V gene's germline CDR1 is DFQATT and CDR2 SNEGSKA (reference sequence). After removal of 0 bases from V and 5 bases from J, the junction contained 12 bases not matched to a gene. The CDR3 sequence: CSARDLEVAGVGDTQYF. For the CDR3, the DNA is TGCAGTGCTAGAGATCTGGAGGTAGCGGGGGTTGGAGATACGCAGTATTTT.

This clonotype has at least ten counts. V gene TRBV6-2 or TRBV6-3 combines with J gene TRBJ1-1; the D is unclear. Trimming shortened V by 2 bases and J by 0 bases, and 13 bases separated the two germline ends. The CDR3 is 16 residues long. The V gene's germline CDR1 is MNHEY and CDR2 SVGEGT. Here the CDR3 reads CASSYLELPMNTEAFF. For the CDR3, the DNA is TGTGCCAGCAGTTACCTAGAACTACCCATGAACACTGAAGCTTTCTTT.

The chain links TRBV10-1 to TRBJ2-3, with D perhaps TRBD1 (7 bases). Trimming removed 3 bases at V and 5 bases at J, with 21 bases between. CDR3 size: 17 residues. Germline V gives CDR1 WNHNN, CDR2 SYGVQD (reference sequence). CDR3 loop: CASSEGQGDWTGDTQYF. DNA of the CDR3: TGCGCCAGCAGTGAAGGTCAGGGGGACTGGACTGGAGATACGCAGTATTTT.

This clonotype appeared many times. The chain links TRBV13 to TRBJ2-3; D might be TRBD2 (6 bases). V was shortened by 5 bases and J by 3 bases, with 21 bases between the two germline ends. Germline values: CDR1 PRHDT, CDR2 FYEKMQ (reference sequence). The CDR3 length is 17 residues. This chain's CDR3 is CASSPTGGGLTTDTQYF. CDR3 bases: TGTGCCAGCAGCCCAACAGGTGGGGGACTTACGACAGATACGCAGTATTTT.

In the case of this clonotype: This could be a read error, since a much larger clone is one nucleotide away. The rearrangement joins TRBV30 to TRBJ2-7, with D perhaps given as TRBD1 or TRBD2 (5 bases each). Per germline, CDR1 GTSNPN and CDR2 SVGIG (reference sequence). This CDR3 has 15 residues. The DNA for the CDR3 is TGTGCCTGGAGTGTAGGGACGGGGAGCTCCTGCGAGCAGTACTTC. Its translation is CAWSVGTGSSCEQYF.

The table lists this clonotype with a few counts. The J gene is TRBJ2-7, the V gene TRBV30; perhaps TRBD2 as D (6 bases). The CDR3 is 13 residues long. Between the trimmed V and J ends, which lost 4 bases and 6 bases, there was a span of 16 bases. Germline CDR1 is GTSNPN and CDR2 is SVGIG (reference sequence). DNA of the CDR3: TGTGCCTGGAAGGGGTATGGGGGGTTCGAGCAGTACTTC. Translated, it gives CAWKGYGGFEQYF.

As to this clonotype: A much larger clone is a single base away; this may be a read error. The rearrangement joins TRBV6-5 to TRBJ1-4; D is unresolved. The CDR3 extends over 18 amino acids. Germline assignment: CDR1 MNHEY and CDR2 SVGAGI. The CDR3 region has the DNA TGTGCCAGCAGTTACTCCCGCACAGCCAGCGCAACTAATGAAAAACTGCTTTTT. It translates to CASSYSRTASATNEKLLF.

Ten or more counts support this clonotype. This chain joins TRBV12-3 or TRBV12-4 and TRBJ2-3; 14 bases align to TRBD2. The CDR3 is 17 residues long. V lost 6 bases to trimming and J lost 8 bases; unmatched junction nucleotides: 13. In DNA form, the CDR3 reads TGTGCCAGCAGAAAAAGCGGGACTAGCGGGGGTGCGGCTACGCAGTATTTT. It codes for CASRKSGTSGGAATQYF.